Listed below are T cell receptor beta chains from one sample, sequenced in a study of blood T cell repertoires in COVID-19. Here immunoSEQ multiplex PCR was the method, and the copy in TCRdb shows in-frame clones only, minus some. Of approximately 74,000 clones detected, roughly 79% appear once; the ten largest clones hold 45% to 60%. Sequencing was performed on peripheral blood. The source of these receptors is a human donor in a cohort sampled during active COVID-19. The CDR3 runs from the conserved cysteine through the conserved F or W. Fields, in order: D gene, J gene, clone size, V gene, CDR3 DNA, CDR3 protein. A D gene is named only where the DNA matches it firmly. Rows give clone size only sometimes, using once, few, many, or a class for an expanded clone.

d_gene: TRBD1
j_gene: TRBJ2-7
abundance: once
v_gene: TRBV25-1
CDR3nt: TGTGCCAGCACCTACAGGGGGCGCTTCTACGAGCAGTACTTC
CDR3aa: CASTYRGRFYEQYF

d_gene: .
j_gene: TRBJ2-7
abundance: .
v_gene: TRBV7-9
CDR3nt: TGTGCCAGCAGCCTAGGACCCGTGGAGCTCTACGAGCAGTACTTC
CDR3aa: CASSLGPVELYEQYF

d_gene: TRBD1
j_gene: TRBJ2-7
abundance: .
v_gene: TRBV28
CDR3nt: TGTGCCAGCTATACAGGGGCTGCTTACGAGCAGTACTTC
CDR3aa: CASYTGAAYEQYF

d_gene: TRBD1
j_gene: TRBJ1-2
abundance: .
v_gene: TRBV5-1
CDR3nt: TGCGCCAGCAGCCTACAGGGGAGTATCACGGCTAACTATGGCTACACCTTC
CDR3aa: CASSLQGSITANYGYTF

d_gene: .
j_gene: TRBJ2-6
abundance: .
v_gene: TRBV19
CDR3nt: TGTGCCAGTAGTATAATCTCGTCTGGGGCCAACGTCCTGACTTTC
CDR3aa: CASSIISSGANVLTF

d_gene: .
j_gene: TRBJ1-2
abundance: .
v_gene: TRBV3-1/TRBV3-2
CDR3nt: TGTGCCAGCAGCCAAGCAGGGGCGCGAGGCTACACCTTC
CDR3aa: CASSQAGARGYTF

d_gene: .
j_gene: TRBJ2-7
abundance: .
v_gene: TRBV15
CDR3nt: TGTGCCACCAGAGACAGTACCTACGAGCAGTACTTC
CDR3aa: CATRDSTYEQYF

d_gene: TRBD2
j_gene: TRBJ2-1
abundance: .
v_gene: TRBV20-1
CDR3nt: TGCAGTGCTAGTCGGGCTAGCGGGACCTACAATGAGCAGTTCTTC
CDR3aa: CSASRASGTYNEQFF

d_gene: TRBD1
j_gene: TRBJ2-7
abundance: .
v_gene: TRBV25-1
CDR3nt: TGTGCCAGCAGTAGACAGGGCTACGAGCAGTACTTC
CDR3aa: CASSRQGYEQYF

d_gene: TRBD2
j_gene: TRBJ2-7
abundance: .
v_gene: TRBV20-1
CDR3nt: TGCAGTGCTAGTCGAGGGACTAGCGGTTTTTTCTCCTACGAGCAGTACTTC
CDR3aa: CSASRGTSGFFSYEQYF

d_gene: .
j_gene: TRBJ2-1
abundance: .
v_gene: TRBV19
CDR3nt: TGTGCCAGTAATGCAAACAGGGTGGGCAATGAGCAGTTCTTC
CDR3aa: CASNANRVGNEQFF

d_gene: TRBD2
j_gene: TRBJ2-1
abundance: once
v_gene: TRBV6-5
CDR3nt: TGTGCCAGCAGGGGACTAGCGGGAGCCGGTGAGCAGTTCTTC
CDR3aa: CASRGLAGAGEQFF

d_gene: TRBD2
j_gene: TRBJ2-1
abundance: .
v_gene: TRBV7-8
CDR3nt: TGTGCCAGCAGCTTAAGACTAGCGGGGTTGCGGGAGCAGTTCTTC
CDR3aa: CASSLRLAGLREQFF

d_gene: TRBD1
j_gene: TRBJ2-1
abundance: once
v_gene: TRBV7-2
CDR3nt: TGTGCCAGCAGCTCGGACAGGGGGAGCGATGAGCAGTTCTTC
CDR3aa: CASSSDRGSDEQFF

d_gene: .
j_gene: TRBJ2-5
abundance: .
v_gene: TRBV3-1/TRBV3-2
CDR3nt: TGTGCCAGCAGCCAAGCTGGGCCAAGGGAGACCCAGTACTTC
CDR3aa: CASSQAGPRETQYF

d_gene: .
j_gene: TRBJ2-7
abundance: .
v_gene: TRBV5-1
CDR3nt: TGCGCCAGCAGCTTGGCCGTCGGCCCGGGCTACGAGCAGTACTTC
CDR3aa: CASSLAVGPGYEQYF

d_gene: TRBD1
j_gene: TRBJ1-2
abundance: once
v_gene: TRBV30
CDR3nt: TGTGCCTGGGGGGGACAGGGTGGCGGCTACACCTTC
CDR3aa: CAWGGQGGGYTF

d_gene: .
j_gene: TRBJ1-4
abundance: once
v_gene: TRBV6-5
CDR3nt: TGTGCCAGCAGTTCCTCACGGGGGGATGAAAAACTGTTTTTT
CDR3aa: CASSSSRGDEKLFF

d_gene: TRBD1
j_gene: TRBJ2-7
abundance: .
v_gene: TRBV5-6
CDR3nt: TGTGCCAGCAGCTCGTTCCGGGACAGGGTGTCCTACGAGCAGTACTTC
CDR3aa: CASSSFRDRVSYEQYF

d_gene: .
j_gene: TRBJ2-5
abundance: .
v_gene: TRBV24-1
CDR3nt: TGTGCCACCAGGGATTTGTGGACTTACCAAGAGACCCAGTACTTC
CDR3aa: CATRDLWTYQETQYF

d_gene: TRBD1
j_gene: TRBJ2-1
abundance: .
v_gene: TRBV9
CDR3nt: TGTGCCAGCAGCCTCGGGACAGGGGGGTACGGTGAGCAGTTCTTC
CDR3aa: CASSLGTGGYGEQFF

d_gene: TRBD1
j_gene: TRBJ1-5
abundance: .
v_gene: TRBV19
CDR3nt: TGTGCCAGTAGTACCCTGAAACCGGACAGGCCTGATCAGCCCCAGCATTTT
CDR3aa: CASSTLKPDRPDQPQHF

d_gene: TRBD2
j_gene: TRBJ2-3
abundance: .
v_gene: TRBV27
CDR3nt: TGTGCCAGCAGTCGATCTAGCGGGGGGGCCCTCCGTGCGCAGTATTTT
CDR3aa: CASSRSSGGALRAQYF

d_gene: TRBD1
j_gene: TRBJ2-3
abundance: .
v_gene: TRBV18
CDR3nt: TGTGCCAGCTCTCTCCGTATAGACAGGGGAACAGATACGCAGTATTTT
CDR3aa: CASSLRIDRGTDTQYF

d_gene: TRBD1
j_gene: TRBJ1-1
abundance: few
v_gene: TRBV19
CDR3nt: TGTGCCAGTAGTCACAGGGGTGCGAACACTGAAGCTTTCTTT
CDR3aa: CASSHRGANTEAFF

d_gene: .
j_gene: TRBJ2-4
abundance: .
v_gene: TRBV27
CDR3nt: TGTGCCAGCAGTTTAAACCCACTAGCCAAAAACATTCAGTACTTC
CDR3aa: CASSLNPLAKNIQYF

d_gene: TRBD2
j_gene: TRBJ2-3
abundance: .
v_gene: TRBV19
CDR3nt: TGTGCCAGTAGTATCATAGTGGCTAGCGGTGCAGATACGCAGTATTTT
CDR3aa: CASSIIVASGADTQYF

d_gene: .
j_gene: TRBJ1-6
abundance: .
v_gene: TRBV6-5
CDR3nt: TGTGCCAGCAGTAGCTGGACGCAGGGGAATTCACCCCTCCACTTT
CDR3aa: CASSSWTQGNSPLHF

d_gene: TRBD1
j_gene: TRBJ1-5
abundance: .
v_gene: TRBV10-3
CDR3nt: TGTGCCACCTCCCCGGGACAGAGCAATCAGCCCCAGCATTTT
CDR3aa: CATSPGQSNQPQHF

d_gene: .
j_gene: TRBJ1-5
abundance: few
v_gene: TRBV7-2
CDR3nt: TGTGCCAGCAGCTCAGGGACATCGGGTCAGCCCCAGCATTTT
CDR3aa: CASSSGTSGQPQHF

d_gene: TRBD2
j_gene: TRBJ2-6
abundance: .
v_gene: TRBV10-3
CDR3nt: TGTGCCATCAGTGAGGGGGAGGGAACCGGGGCCAACGTCCTGACTTTC
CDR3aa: CAISEGEGTGANVLTF

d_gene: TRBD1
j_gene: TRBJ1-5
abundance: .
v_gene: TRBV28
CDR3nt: TGTGCCAGCAGGTCGGACAGGGGCGGCAATCAGCCCCAGCATTTT
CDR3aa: CASRSDRGGNQPQHF

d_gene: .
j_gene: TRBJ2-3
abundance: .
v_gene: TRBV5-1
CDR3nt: TGCGCCAGCAGCTTGGGGGCCGGTAACACAGATACGCAGTATTTT
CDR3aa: CASSLGAGNTDTQYF

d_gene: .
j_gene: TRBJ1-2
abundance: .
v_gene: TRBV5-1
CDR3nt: TGCGCCAGCAGCTTGGGACAGGAGTACTATGGCTACACCTTC
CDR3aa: CASSLGQEYYGYTF

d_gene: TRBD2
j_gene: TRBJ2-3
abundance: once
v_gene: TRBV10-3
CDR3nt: TGTGCCATCAGGGGGACTAGCGAGCAGAAAGATACGCAGTATTTT
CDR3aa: CAIRGTSEQKDTQYF

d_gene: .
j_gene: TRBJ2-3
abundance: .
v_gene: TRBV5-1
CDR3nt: TGCGCCTGCGCCGGCGGGGAGACAGATACGCAGTATTTT
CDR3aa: CACAGGETDTQYF

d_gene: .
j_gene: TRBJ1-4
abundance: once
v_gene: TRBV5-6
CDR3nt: TGTGCCAGCAGCCGTCGGCAGGCAGGGATAGAAAAACTGTTTTTT
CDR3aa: CASSRRQAGIEKLFF

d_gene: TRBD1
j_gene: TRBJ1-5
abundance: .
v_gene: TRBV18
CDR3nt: TGTGCCAGCTCTCCAGGGACAGGGGAGGCTCAGCCCCAGCATTTT
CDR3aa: CASSPGTGEAQPQHF

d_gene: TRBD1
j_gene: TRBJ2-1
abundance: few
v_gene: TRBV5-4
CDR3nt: TGTGCCAGCAGCTTTAAAGGGGGCGGGCATGAGCAGTTCTTC
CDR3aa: CASSFKGGGHEQFF

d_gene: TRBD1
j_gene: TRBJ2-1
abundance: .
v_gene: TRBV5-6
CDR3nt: TGTGCCAGCAGCTTGGTGGACAGGGGGGACTACAATGAGCAGTTCTTC
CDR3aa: CASSLVDRGDYNEQFF

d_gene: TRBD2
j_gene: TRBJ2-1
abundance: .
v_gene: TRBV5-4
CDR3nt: TGTGCCAGCAGCTTGGGGACTAGCGGGAACTACAATGAGCAGTTCTTC
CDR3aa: CASSLGTSGNYNEQFF

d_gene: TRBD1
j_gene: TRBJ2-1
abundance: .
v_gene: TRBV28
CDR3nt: TGTGCCAGCAGGGGACAGGGGGGGAATGAGCAGTTCTTC
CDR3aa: CASRGQGGNEQFF